The rows below give T cell receptor beta chains drawn from one sample of a study of Tregs in tolerant kidney transplant recipients. The assay was immunoSEQ multiplex PCR, and TCRdb's table has in-frame clones only and misses some. The repertoire has tens of thousands of clones, 93% of them found once; the top ten carry 1.6%. Sample: CD4+ T cells from blood (PBMCs), taken 12 months after the transplant. These receptors came from a human patient who received a combined kidney and bone marrow transplant. Some T cells may possibly be graft donor cells. Both conserved end residues are part of each CDR3.

TRBV19	TRBJ2-3	CASRKTGGEADTQYF
TRBV11-2	TRBJ2-7	CASSIAGGAQYF
TRBV27	TRBJ2-7	CASSLFYRTEQYF
TRBV5-8	TRBJ2-2	CASSFRGLNTGELFF
TRBV19	TRBJ2-5	CASSINTGEQTQYF
TRBV9	TRBJ1-6	CASSADRGKGSPLHF
TRBV10-1	TRBJ2-5	CASSESNYIGTSGRVQETQYF
TRBV11-1	TRBJ2-1	CASSPAGGNEQFF
TRBV19	TRBJ2-5	CASSEGVEETQYF
TRBV4-1	TRBJ2-1	CASSQGQPYNEQFF
TRBV27	TRBJ1-5	CASSLWGTANQPQHF
TRBV4-2	TRBJ1-4	CASSQDTGTNEKLFF
TRBV28	TRBJ1-1	CASRARQGVAFF
TRBV18	TRBJ1-2	CASSQQVYGYTF
TRBV10-3	TRBJ1-2	CATEGRSYGYTF
TRBV28	TRBJ1-6	CASTTPGQYNSPLHF
TRBV28	TRBJ1-4	CASSAPSRVGFNEKLFF
TRBV11-3	TRBJ2-7	CASSFRTSGRIEQYF
TRBV7-8	TRBJ2-2	CASSLWARRNTGELFF